This paragraph reports one TCR beta chain. The antigen remains unidentified. The CDR3 contains 13 residues. Germline V CDR1 and CDR2: SEHNR, FQNEAQ (reference sequence). Trimming cost V 5 bases and J 3 bases, with 10 bases left between them. With a J-beta primer mix and a sample-barcoded 5' primer, a second PCR ran about 7 to 12 cycles. TCRdb independently ran MiXCR on the 5' RACE reads; one entry per CDR3 protein. The table shows about 1.8 million distinct CDR3 sequences, with approximately 50% occurring only once. This entry belongs to a study of blood T cells in healthy people across ages. Study results and limitations: Naive T cell percentage showed a strong correlation with the diversity of TCR beta.

Sequenced: blood. The rearrangement joins TRBV7-9 to TRBJ1-2; tentatively, D is TRBD1 (5 bases). The clonotype originates from a woman aged 35 to 49 in good health. The CDR3 nucleotides are TGTGCCAGCAGCGGGGGACTTCACTATGGCTACACCTTC. It specifies CASSGGLHYGYTF.